This T cell receptor (beta chain) came from a study of blood T cell repertoires in COVID-19. Profiled with immunoSEQ multiplex PCR; TCRdb holds only in-frame clones, not every one. This sample has 250,000 to 300,000 clones, with 70% to 90% found just once. CDR3 length: 15 amino acids. The ends were cut back, 4 bases at V and 4 bases at J, with 13 bases in the middle. Germline V gene sequence: CDR1 KGHDR, CDR2 SFDVKD. Specimen: peripheral blood. This chain uses TRBV24-1 with TRBJ1-5; D remains ambiguous. This receptor was obtained from a man aged 55 to 70 who had recovered from COVID-19. The CDR3 coding sequence is TGTGCCACCAGTGACCCAGCAGAGGGTAATCAGCCCCAGCATTTT. It specifies CATSDPAEGNQPQHF.